The 18 T cell receptor beta chains below come from one sample, sequenced in a study of PD-1 blockade in classical Hodgkin lymphoma. Sequencing was performed with immunoSEQ multiplex PCR; in TCRdb, only in-frame clones are kept and a portion is missing. Seen here are 57,000 or so clones, around 88% observed once, and the top ten hold about 12%. Every one of the patients relapsed after autologous stem cell transplantation (brentuximab vedotin exposure was variable). The specimen was peripheral blood mononuclear cells (PBMCs), collected at baseline. These TCRs come from a human donor with classical Hodgkin lymphoma.

The chain carries TRBV21-1 and TRBJ1-5. TRBV21-1 is an annotated pseudogene. The CDR3 is 11 residues long. CDR3 DNA sequence: TGTGAACCCTCGGGGAATCAGCCCCAGCATTTT. Translating it yields CEPSGNQPQHF.

The V call is TRBV11-2, the J call TRBJ1-1, with D hard to call. Germline V lookup: CDR1 SGHAT, CDR2 FQNNGV. Trimming removed 3 bases at V and 5 bases at J, with 4 bases between. The CDR3 runs to 11 residues. CDR3: CASSFGTEAFF. The CDR3 DNA reads TGTGCCAGCAGCTTTGGGACTGAAGCTTTCTTT.

The chain combines TRBV5-1 with TRBJ2-5; D not certain. Trimming left V 4 bases short and J 1 base short, with 5 bases between. This CDR3 comprises 12 residues. Germline V gene sequence: CDR1 SGHRS, CDR2 YFSETQ. As DNA, the CDR3 is TGCGCCAGCAGCCAGGTCCAAGAGACCCAGTACTTC. Its translation is CASSQVQETQYF.

This sequence joins TRBV6-5 and TRBJ2-7; 9 bases map to TRBD1. Germline assignment: CDR1 MNHEY and CDR2 SVGAGI. The V and J ends lost 2 bases and 6 bases, in that order; junction bases with no gene match: 5. This CDR3 is built from 14 residues. In nucleotides, the CDR3 is TGTGCCAGCAGTTACGGGACAGGGTCCCGCGAGCAGTACTTC. Amino acid sequence: CASSYGTGSREQYF.

CDR3 coding DNA: TGTGCCAGCAGCCTACAGGGGAACAGGACGCGGGACACTGAAGCTTTCTTT. Its translation: CASSLQGNRTRDTEAFF. This chain links TRBV9 with TRBJ1-1; 7 bases agree with TRBD1. V lost 4 bases to trimming and J lost 3 bases; unmatched junction nucleotides: 15. Germline assignment: CDR1 SGDLS and CDR2 YYNGEE. The CDR3 has 17 amino acids.

A word on this clone: An end of the junction differs from the germline gene, which may be a read error. This chain connects TRBV7-6 to TRBJ2-3, with TRBD1 identical over 8 bases. Germline-derived CDR1 and CDR2 are SGHVS and FNYEAQ. CDR3 length: 14 amino acids. The CDR3 sequence: CGGTDRGVTDTQYF. CDR3 coding DNA: TGCGGTGGAACAGACAGGGGTGTAACAGATACGCAGTATTTT.

The chain employs TRBV7-3 and TRBJ2-7; D may be TRBD2 (5 bases). This CDR3 has 13 residues. V was shortened by 4 bases and J by 3 bases, with 10 bases between the two germline ends. Germline V gives CDR1 SGHTA, CDR2 FQGTGA. DNA for the CDR3: TGTGCCAGCAGCTCGGGGATTGGCTACGAGCAGTACTTC. It specifies CASSSGIGYEQYF.

The DNA of the CDR3 is TGCGCCAGCAGCTTGACAGGGGGCTGGAACACTGAAGCTTTCTTT. It specifies CASSLTGGWNTEAFF. The V gene is TRBV5-1, the J gene TRBJ1-1; 9 nucleotides match TRBD1. The CDR3 is made up of 15 amino acids. Germline CDR1 and CDR2: SGHRS and YFSETQ. Trimming at V came to 1 base and at J to 1 base, leaving 2 bases not matched to a gene.

This chain joins TRBV7-2 and TRBJ1-2; 11 positions match TRBD1. J was trimmed by 7 bases and V by 4 bases; bases with no gene match: 5. Looked up from germline, CDR1 is SGHTA and CDR2 is FQGNSA. CDR3 length: 14 amino acids. The CDR3 nucleotides read TGTGCCAGCAGCTGGGACAGGGGGGCGTCTGGCTACACCTTC. Translated: CASSWDRGASGYTF.

The rearrangement joins TRBV19 to TRBJ2-1, with a tentative D call TRBD1 (6 bases). V lost 7 bases and J 7 bases, leaving 11 bases between the germline ends. The CDR3 totals 12 residues. The germline CDR1 and CDR2 sequences are LNHDA and SQIVND (reference sequence). In DNA, the CDR3 is TGTGCCAGTACCTTAGGACAGAATGAGCAGTTCTTC. Its protein is CASTLGQNEQFF.

The rearrangement uses TRBV7-7 and TRBJ2-5; D may be TRBD1 or TRBD2 (5 bases each). There are 14 residues in the CDR3. With 4 bases removed from V and 5 bases from J, the gap between germline ends came to 14 bases. Germline lookup yields CDR1 SSHAT and CDR2 FNYEAQ (reference sequence). The CDR3 DNA is TGTGCCAGCAGCTACACGAGGGGATTGGAGACCCAGTACTTC. Translated, it gives CASSYTRGLETQYF.

The rearrangement links TRBV5-1 to TRBJ1-4; D not certain. The germline V gene has CDR1 SGHRS and CDR2 YFSETQ. This CDR3 has 14 residues. V was clipped by 0 bases and J by 8 bases, with 11 bases between them. The CDR3 bases are TGCGCCAGCAGCTTGGGACCTCCAGGCGAAAAACTGTTTTTT. Translated, it gives CASSLGPPGEKLFF. The full variable domain, completed using reference TRBV5-1 and TRBJ1-4, is KAGVTQTPRYLIKTRGQQVTLSCSPISGHRSVSWYQQTPGQGLQFLFEYFSETQRNKGNFPGRFSGRQFSNSRSEMNVSTLELGDSALYLCASSLGPPGEKLFFGSGTQLSVL.

This chain joins TRBV7-9 and TRBJ2-2; 7 bases align to TRBD1. The V segment lost 2 bases and the J segment 3 bases; nucleotides outside the gene matches: 3. This CDR3 region has 15 residues. The V gene's germline CDR1 is SEHNR and CDR2 FQNEAQ (reference sequence). CDR3 in amino acids: CASSLRDSHTGELFF. DNA for the CDR3: TGTGCCAGCAGCTTAAGGGACAGTCACACCGGGGAGCTGTTTTTT.

V is TRBV30 and J is TRBJ1-4; D gene unclear. Germline-derived CDR1 and CDR2 are GTSNPN and SVGIG (reference sequence). Trimming stripped 0 bases from V and 0 bases from J, with 11 bases between. The CDR3 length is 16 residues. The CDR3 loop reads CAWSVGTRSTNEKLFF. Here the CDR3 DNA reads TGTGCCTGGAGTGTCGGCACGAGGTCAACTAATGAAAAACTGTTTTTT.

A few counts support this clone. The chain has TRBV20-1 and TRBJ1-1, with a tentative D call TRBD1 (5 bases). Looked up from germline, CDR1 is DFQATT and CDR2 is SNEGSKA (reference sequence). The CDR3 spans 11 residues. The CDR3: CGGTRVTEAFF. The CDR3 DNA follows: TGCGGGGGGACCCGGGTGACTGAAGCTTTCTTT.

The CDR3 reads CASSKPGQGVLHSGNTIYF. The CDR3, as DNA: TGTGCCAGCAGCAAGCCGGGACAGGGGGTACTACACTCTGGAAACACCATATATTTT. The rearrangement joins TRBV7-8 to TRBJ1-3, with 11 bases fitting TRBD1. The junction had 12 bases not matched to a gene; V was cut back by 5 bases and J by 0 bases. Looked up from germline, CDR1 is SGHVS and CDR2 is FQNEAQ. The CDR3 extends over 19 amino acids.

The chain couples TRBV4-3 to TRBJ1-2; tentatively, D is TRBD1 (6 bases). Germline loops: CDR1 LGHNA, CDR2 YSLEER. This CDR3 contains 13 residues. Deletions cut 5 bases from V and 7 bases from J, with 14 bases between. The CDR3 sequence: CASSEVGAIGYTF. CDR3 bases: TGCGCCAGCAGCGAGGTGGGGGCTATTGGCTACACCTTC.

The gene calls are TRBV10-1 and TRBJ2-7, with D perhaps assigned TRBD1 or TRBD2 (5 bases each). V gave up 11 bases and J gave up 4 bases, with 24 bases separating them. Germline V gene sequence: CDR1 WNHNN, CDR2 SYGVQD (reference sequence). This CDR3 is built from 15 residues. The CDR3 coding sequence is TGCGCCCGGGACCCCTGGACGCGCGCAGATTACGAGCAGTACTTC. Translation: CARDPWTRADYEQYF.